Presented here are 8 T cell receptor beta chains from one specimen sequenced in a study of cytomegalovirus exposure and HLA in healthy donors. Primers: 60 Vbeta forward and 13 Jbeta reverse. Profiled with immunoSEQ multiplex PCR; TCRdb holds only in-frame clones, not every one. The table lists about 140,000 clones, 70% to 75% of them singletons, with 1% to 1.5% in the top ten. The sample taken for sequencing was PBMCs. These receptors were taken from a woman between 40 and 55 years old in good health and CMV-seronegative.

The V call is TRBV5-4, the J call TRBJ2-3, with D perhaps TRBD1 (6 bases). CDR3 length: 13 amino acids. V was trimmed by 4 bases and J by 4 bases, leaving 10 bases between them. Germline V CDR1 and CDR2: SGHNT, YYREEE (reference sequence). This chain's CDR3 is CASSAGVPDTQYF. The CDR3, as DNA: TGTGCCAGCAGCGCAGGGGTTCCAGATACGCAGTATTTT.

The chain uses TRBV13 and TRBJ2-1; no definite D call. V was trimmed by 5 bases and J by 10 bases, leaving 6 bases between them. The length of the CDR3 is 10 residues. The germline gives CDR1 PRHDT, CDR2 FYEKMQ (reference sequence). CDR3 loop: CASSLREQFF. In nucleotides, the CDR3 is TGTGCCAGCAGCCTGAGGGAGCAGTTCTTC.

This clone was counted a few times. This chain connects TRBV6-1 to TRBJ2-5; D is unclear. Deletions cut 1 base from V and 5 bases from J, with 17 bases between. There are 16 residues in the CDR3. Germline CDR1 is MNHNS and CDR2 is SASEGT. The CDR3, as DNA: TGTGCCAGCAGTGAAGTCCCAGAGGCTTTCGGTGAGACCCAGTACTTC. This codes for CASSEVPEAFGETQYF.

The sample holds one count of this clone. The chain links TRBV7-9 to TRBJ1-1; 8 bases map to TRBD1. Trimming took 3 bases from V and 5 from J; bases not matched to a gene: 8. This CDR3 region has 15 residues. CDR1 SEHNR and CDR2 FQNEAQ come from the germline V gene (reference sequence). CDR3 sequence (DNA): TGTGCCAGCAGCTTCCGGACAGGGCTGGGGACTGAAGCTTTCTTT. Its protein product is CASSFRTGLGTEAFF.

The DNA for the CDR3 is TGTGCCAGCAGCTTGCGAGCGAATCAGCCCCAGCATTTT. Protein product: CASSLRANQPQHF. V usage is TRBV5-6 and J usage is TRBJ1-5, with D uncertain. V lost 1 base and J lost 4, with 6 bases in between. The germline V gene has CDR1 SGHDT and CDR2 YYEEEE. The CDR3 sequence is 13 residues long.

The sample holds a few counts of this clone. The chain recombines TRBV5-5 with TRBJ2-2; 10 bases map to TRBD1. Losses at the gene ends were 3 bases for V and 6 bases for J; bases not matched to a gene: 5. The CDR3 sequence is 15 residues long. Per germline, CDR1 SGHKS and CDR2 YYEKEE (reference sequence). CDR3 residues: CASSYPGTGAGELFF. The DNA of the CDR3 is TGTGCCAGCAGCTACCCCGGGACAGGGGCCGGGGAGCTGTTTTTT.

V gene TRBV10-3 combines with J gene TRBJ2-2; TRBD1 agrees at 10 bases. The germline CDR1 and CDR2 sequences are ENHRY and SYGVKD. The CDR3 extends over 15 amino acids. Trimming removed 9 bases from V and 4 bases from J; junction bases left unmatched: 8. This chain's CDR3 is CAMQPGQGFTGELFF. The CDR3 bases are TGTGCCATGCAGCCGGGACAGGGGTTCACCGGGGAGCTGTTTTTT.

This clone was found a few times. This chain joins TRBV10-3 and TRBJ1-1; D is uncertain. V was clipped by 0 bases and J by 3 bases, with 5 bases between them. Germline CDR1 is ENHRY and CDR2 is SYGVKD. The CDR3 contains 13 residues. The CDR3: CAISESSDTEAFF. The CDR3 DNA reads TGTGCCATCAGTGAGTCGTCGGACACTGAAGCTTTCTTT.